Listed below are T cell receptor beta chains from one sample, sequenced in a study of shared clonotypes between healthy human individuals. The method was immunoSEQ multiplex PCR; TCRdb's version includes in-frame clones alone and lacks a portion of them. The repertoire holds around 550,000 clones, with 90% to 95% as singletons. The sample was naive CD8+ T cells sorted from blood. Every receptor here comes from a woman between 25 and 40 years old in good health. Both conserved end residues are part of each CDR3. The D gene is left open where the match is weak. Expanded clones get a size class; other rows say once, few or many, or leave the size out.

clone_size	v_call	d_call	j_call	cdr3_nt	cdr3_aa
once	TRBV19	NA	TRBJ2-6	TGTGCCAGTAGTGGGGGGACCCTCGACTCTGGGGCCAACGTCCTGACTTTC	CASSGGTLDSGANVLTF
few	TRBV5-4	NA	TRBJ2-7	TGTGCCAGCAGCTTTGGGGGGGAGCAGTACTTC	CASSFGGEQYF
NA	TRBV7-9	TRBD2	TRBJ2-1	TGTGCCAGCAGCTTACGTAGCGGGAGTATGAATGAGCAGTTCTTC	CASSLRSGSMNEQFF
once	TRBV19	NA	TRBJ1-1	TGTGCCAGTAGCATCAGTGGGGGAGGGAACACTGAAGCTTTCTTT	CASSISGGGNTEAFF
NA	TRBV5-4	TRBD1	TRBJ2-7	TGTGCCAGCAGCTTGTCTCCCGGGACAGGGCTTTTGGGTGAGCAGTACTTC	CASSLSPGTGLLGEQYF
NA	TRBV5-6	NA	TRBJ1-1	TGTGCCAGCAGCATAGACACCCTGCACACTGAAGCTTTCTTT	CASSIDTLHTEAFF
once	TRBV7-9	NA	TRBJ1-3	TGTGCCAGCATTCGCCCGGGCGTCGGAAACACCATATATTTT	CASIRPGVGNTIYF
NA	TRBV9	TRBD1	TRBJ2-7	TGTGCCAGCAGCGTAGGGGGGACAGCTGGCTACGAGCAGTACTTC	CASSVGGTAGYEQYF
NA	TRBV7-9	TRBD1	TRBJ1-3	TGTGCCAGCACCAGGACAGGCGCGGGGGGCATCTCTGGAAACACCATATATTTT	CASTRTGAGGISGNTIYF
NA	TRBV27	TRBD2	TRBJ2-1	TGTGCCAGCAGGCCTAGCGGGAGTGCCTACAATGAGCAGTTCTTC	CASRPSGSAYNEQFF
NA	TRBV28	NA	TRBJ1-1	TGTGCCAGCAGTTTCTACACTGAAGCTTTCTTT	CASSFYTEAFF
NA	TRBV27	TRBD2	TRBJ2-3	TGTGCCAGCAGTTTACTAGCGGTAATCACAGATACGCAGTATTTT	CASSLLAVITDTQYF
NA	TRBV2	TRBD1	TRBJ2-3	TGTGCCAGCCGCGGACAGGCGAGCACAGATACGCAGTATTTT	CASRGQASTDTQYF
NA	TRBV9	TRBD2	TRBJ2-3	TGTGCCAGCAGCGGCCTAGCGGGAGGGCCGGCAGATACGCAGTATTTT	CASSGLAGGPADTQYF
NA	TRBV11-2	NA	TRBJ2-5	TGTGCCAGCAGCGTGGGTGGTGAGACCCAGTACTTC	CASSVGGETQYF
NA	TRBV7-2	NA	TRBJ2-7	TGTGCCAGCAGCCGTGACAAGAGGGGCGAGCAGTACTTC	CASSRDKRGEQYF
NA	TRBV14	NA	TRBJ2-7	TGTGCCAGCAGCCGCGTCCGGGGGTACGAGCAGTACTTC	CASSRVRGYEQYF
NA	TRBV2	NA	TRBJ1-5	TGTGCCAGCAGTGACGGCAGAGATAGCAATCAGCCCCAGCATTTT	CASSDGRDSNQPQHF
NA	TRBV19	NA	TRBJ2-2	TGTGCCAGTAGTATGCTTCCAGGACAGAAGAACACCGGGGAGCTGTTTTTT	CASSMLPGQKNTGELFF
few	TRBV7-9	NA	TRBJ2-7	TGTGCCCTTCGGGGGGACAGGCCCTACGAGCAGTACTTC	CALRGDRPYEQYF
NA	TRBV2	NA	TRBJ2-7	TGTGCCAGCATCTGGGGGGACGAGCAGTACTTC	CASIWGDEQYF
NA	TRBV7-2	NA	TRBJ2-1	TGTGCCAGCAGCTTACTGGGTGACTACAATGAGCAGTTCTTC	CASSLLGDYNEQFF
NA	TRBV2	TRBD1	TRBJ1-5	TGTGCCAGCAGACCCTTTAGGCGGACAGGGAGCAATCAGCCCCAGCATTTT	CASRPFRRTGSNQPQHF
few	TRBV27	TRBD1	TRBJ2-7	TGTGCCAGCAGTTTTGGGACAGGGTACGAGCAGTACTTC	CASSFGTGYEQYF
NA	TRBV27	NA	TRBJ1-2	TGTGCCAGCAGTTTAAAGCAGGGTAGCTATGGCTACACCTTC	CASSLKQGSYGYTF
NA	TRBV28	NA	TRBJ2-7	TGTGCCAGCAGTTTCGGCTACTACTCCTACGAGCAGTACTTC	CASSFGYYSYEQYF
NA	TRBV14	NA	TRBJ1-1	TGTGCCAGCAGCCAAGAGATCGGGAACACTGAAGCTTTCTTT	CASSQEIGNTEAFF
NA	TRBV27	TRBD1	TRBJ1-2	TGTGCCAGCAGTTTTCCGACAGGGCACGGCTACACCTTC	CASSFPTGHGYTF
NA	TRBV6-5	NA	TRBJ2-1	TGTGCCAGCAGTTACGGGAGTGAGCAGTTCTTC	CASSYGSEQFF
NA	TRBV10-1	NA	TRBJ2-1	TGCGCCAGCAGTAGGGACACGATAAACAATGAGCAGTTCTTC	CASSRDTINNEQFF
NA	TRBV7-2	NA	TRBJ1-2	TGTGCCAGCAGCTGGAAAAGCCCTCCAACAGCACCCTATGGCTACACCTTC	CASSWKSPPTAPYGYTF
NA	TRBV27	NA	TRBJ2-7	TGTGCCAGCAGTTTGGCAGTCTTCTACGAGCAGTACTTC	CASSLAVFYEQYF
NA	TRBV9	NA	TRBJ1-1	TGTGCCAGCAGCGGGTCGGGGGGCTCGAACACTGAAGCTTTCTTT	CASSGSGGSNTEAFF
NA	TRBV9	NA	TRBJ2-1	TGTGCCAGCAGCGTAGAGCCCGGCTCCACCAGTGAGCAGTTCTTC	CASSVEPGSTSEQFF
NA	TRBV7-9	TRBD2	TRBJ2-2	TGTGCCAGCAGCTCCAACCTCGGTAGCGGGAGTGTTTACACCGGGGAGCTGTTTTTT	CASSSNLGSGSVYTGELFF
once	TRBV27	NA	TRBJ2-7	TGTGCCAGCAGCCGCGGCTTGGGGGGCCACAACGAGCAGTACTTC	CASSRGLGGHNEQYF
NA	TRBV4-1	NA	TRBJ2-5	TGCGCCAGCAGCCCCCTCGAAGGGAGCCTAACGGAGACCCAGTACTTC	CASSPLEGSLTETQYF